Following are 31 T cell receptor beta chains from one sample sequenced in a study of blood T cell repertoires in COVID-19. Clones were read by immunoSEQ multiplex PCR, and TCRdb kept only the in-frame ones, dropping some. The sample yields 95,000 or so clones, roughly 89% seen once. Input material: peripheral blood. The receptors stem from a woman between 70 and 85 years old with acute or convalescent COVID-19.

The rearrangement uses TRBV6-5 and TRBJ1-1, with D tentatively TRBD1 (6 bases). With 6 bases removed from V and 3 bases from J, the gap between germline ends came to 17 bases. This CDR3 region has 15 residues. Germline-derived CDR1 and CDR2 are MNHEY and SVGAGI. The CDR3 DNA follows: TGTGCCAGCAGCCTCGCGTGGACAGCTTACACTGAAGCTTTCTTT. Residues: CASSLAWTAYTEAFF.

This chain joins TRBV28 and TRBJ1-6, with a tentative D call TRBD1 (5 bases). CDR1 and CDR2 (germline): MDHEN, SYDVKM. CDR3 length equals 15 residues. V lost 5 bases, J lost 10 bases, and 18 bases lay in between. In DNA form, the CDR3 reads TGTGCCAGCAGTCGCCGGGACTCCATGAGATCACCCCTCCACTTT. This codes for CASSRRDSMRSPLHF. Full variable domain (missing parts from reference TRBV28 and TRBJ1-6): DVKVTQSSRYLVKRTGEKVFLECVQDMDHENMFWYRQDPGLGLRLIYFSYDVKMKEKGDIPEGYSVSREKKERFSLILESASTNQTSMYLCASSRRDSMRSPLHFGNGTRLTVT.

The V call is TRBV7-6, the J call TRBJ2-3; weak D call: TRBD2 (6 bases). From germline, CDR1 is SGHVS and CDR2 FNYEAQ. V was trimmed by 5 bases and J by 2 bases, leaving 20 bases between them. The CDR3 contains 17 residues. CDR3 amino acids: CASSTRAAGLFTDTQYF. CDR3 DNA sequence: TGTGCCAGCAGCACCAGGGCGGCGGGGCTATTCACAGATACGCAGTATTTT.

The chain combines TRBV6-8 with TRBJ2-3; 10 nucleotides line up with TRBD2. Germline lookup yields CDR1 MNHGY and CDR2 SAAAGT. The CDR3 is 19 residues long. Trimming removed 6 bases from V and 0 bases from J; junction bases left unmatched: 15. The CDR3 reads CASSYVTSGVANSTDTQYF. The CDR3 DNA follows: TGTGCCAGCAGCTACGTCACTAGCGGGGTGGCCAATAGCACAGATACGCAGTATTTT.

The chain carries TRBV10-3 and TRBJ1-2, with TRBD1 matching 8 bases. CDR3 size: 16 residues. The ends lost 3 bases at V and 0 bases at J; junction bases unmatched: 6. CDR1 and CDR2 from the germline V gene are ENHRY and SYGVKD. The DNA of the CDR3 is TGTGCCATCAGTGACCTCGGGACAGGAGCTAACTATGGCTACACCTTC. Amino acid sequence: CAISDLGTGANYGYTF.

V is TRBV6-1 and J is TRBJ2-7, with unresolved D. Germline CDR1 reads MNHNS; CDR2 reads SASEGT. The CDR3 spans 13 residues. Trimming took 0 bases from V and 5 from J, leaving 8 bases between them. This chain's CDR3 is CASSEARFNEQYF. The CDR3 nucleotides are TGTGCCAGCAGTGAAGCGCGTTTTAACGAGCAGTACTTC.

The V call is TRBV11-2, the J call TRBJ2-1; 7 nucleotides align to TRBD2. This CDR3 has 14 amino acids. V was clipped by 0 bases and J by 12 bases; unmatched bases: 8. The germline V gene has CDR1 SGHAT and CDR2 FQNNGV. The CDR3 sequence: CASSLDRTPGGQFF. CDR3 DNA: TGTGCCAGCAGCTTAGACCGGACTCCGGGAGGGCAGTTCTTC.

The chain links TRBV5-1 to TRBJ2-7; 7 nucleotides align to TRBD1. Germline V CDR1 and CDR2: SGHRS, YFSETQ. Germline trimming cut 4 bases from V and 1 base from J; bases unmatched to any gene: 5. The CDR3 sequence is 14 residues long. CDR3 residues: CASSPTGHSYEQYV. The CDR3 DNA follows: TGCGCCAGCAGCCCGACAGGGCATTCCTACGAGCAGTACGTC.

The V and J genes are TRBV28 and TRBJ2-7; 9 nucleotides line up with TRBD1. The ends lost 5 bases at V and 5 bases at J; junction bases unmatched: 7. The length of the CDR3 is 14 residues. Germline lookup yields CDR1 MDHEN and CDR2 SYDVKM. DNA of the CDR3: TGTGCCAGCAGTGCACCGGGACAGGGTAACGAGCAGTACTTC. Residues: CASSAPGQGNEQYF.

In this sample, this clone turned up a few times. The chain is built from TRBV30 and TRBJ1-4; perhaps TRBD1 as D (6 bases). Deletions cut 2 bases from V and 7 bases from J, with 17 bases between. Germline loops: CDR1 GTSNPN, CDR2 SVGIG (reference sequence). The CDR3 spans 15 residues. The chain's CDR3 is CAWSLGGKGGEKLFF. The CDR3 DNA follows: TGTGCCTGGAGTTTAGGGGGAAAGGGCGGTGAAAAACTGTTTTTT.

The chain has TRBV6-1 and TRBJ1-5, with TRBD1 matching 7 bases. The germline gives CDR1 MNHNS, CDR2 SASEGT. With 1 base clipped from V and 4 bases from J, the junction kept 16 bases outside the gene matches. This CDR3 region has 19 residues. CDR3 sequence (DNA): TGTGCCAGCAGTGAAGACAGAGGGGGGACAGACAGACTTAATCAGCCCCAGCATTTT. Encoded protein: CASSEDRGGTDRLNQPQHF.

The V gene is TRBV28, the J gene TRBJ1-5, with a possible D match to TRBD1 (5 bases). The CDR3 extends over 15 amino acids. V dropped 6 bases and J dropped 4 bases, with 16 bases sitting between them. Germline V gene lookup returns CDR1 MDHEN and CDR2 SYDVKM. The CDR3 loop is CASRVPDSLNQPQHF. The CDR3 DNA sequence: TGTGCCAGCAGGGTCCCTGACAGTCTTAATCAGCCCCAGCATTTT.

The chain recombines TRBV18 with TRBJ2-7, with a possible D match to TRBD2 (6 bases). Germline values: CDR1 KGHSH, CDR2 LQKENI. This CDR3 contains 13 residues. V lost 8 bases, J lost 3 bases, and 14 bases lay in between. The CDR3, as DNA: TGTGCCAGCATTAAGGACTACCTCTACGAGCAGTACGTC. Its protein product is CASIKDYLYEQYV.

The rearrangement uses TRBV5-1 and TRBJ1-3; D not resolved. The CDR3 sequence is 15 residues long. CDR1 SGHRS and CDR2 YFSETQ come from the germline V gene. Deletions cut 3 bases from V and 0 bases from J, with 10 bases between. CDR3 sequence: CASSSDGSSGNTIYF. In nucleotides, the CDR3 is TGCGCCAGCAGCTCGGACGGGAGCTCTGGAAACACCATATATTTT.

The chain employs TRBV19 and TRBJ1-2, with 7 bases identical to TRBD1. This CDR3 region has 17 residues. Unmatched junction bases numbered 17, after V lost 5 bases and J lost 5 bases. Germline V gene data show CDR1 as LNHDA and CDR2 as SQIVND (reference sequence). CDR3 DNA: TGTGCCAGTAGTCCTACCCTTACCTCCGGGACAGCTTATGGCTACACCTTC. Amino acid sequence: CASSPTLTSGTAYGYTF.

In its sample, this clone was seen once. V and J are TRBV4-1 and TRBJ1-1; D is uncertain. The germline V and J ends were trimmed by 3 bases and 2 bases, with 13 bases remaining between them. CDR3 size: 15 residues. Germline V CDR1 and CDR2: MGHRA, YSYEKL. CDR3 region: CASSQIGFSNTEAFF. DNA for the CDR3: TGCGCCAGCAGCCAGATCGGTTTTTCTAACACTGAAGCTTTCTTT.

J is TRBJ1-1 and V is TRBV3-1 (or the pseudogene TRBV3-2); D is undetermined. V was pared by 1 base and J by 4 bases, with 10 bases between. The V gene's germline CDR1 is LGHDT and CDR2 YNNKEL (reference sequence). CDR3 length: 14 residues. CDR3 DNA: TGTGCCAGCAGCCAAGGAGAGGGTATCACTGAAGCTTTCTTT. This sequence encodes CASSQGEGITEAFF.

The CDR3 sequence: CAGPTATNEKLFF. The CDR3 bases are TGTGCCGGCCCAACAGCAACTAATGAAAAACTGTTTTTT. The gene calls are TRBV6-4 and TRBJ1-4; the D is unclear. This CDR3 is built from 13 residues. Germline V gives CDR1 MRHNA, CDR2 SNTAGT. V was clipped by 11 bases and J by 0 bases, with 10 bases between them.

This sequence joins TRBV6-5 and TRBJ2-7, with 8 positions matching TRBD1. The V gene end was trimmed by 0 bases and the J gene end by 2 bases; junction bases not matched to a gene: 3. CDR3 length: 15 amino acids. CDR1 and CDR2 (germline): MNHEY, SVGAGI. CDR3 residues: CASSYSGTGPYEQYF. CDR3 sequence (DNA): TGTGCCAGCAGTTACTCCGGGACAGGACCCTACGAGCAGTACTTC.

The chain couples TRBV4-2 to TRBJ2-1; perhaps TRBD2 as D (6 bases). Germline V gene data show CDR1 as LGHNA and CDR2 as YNFKEQ. The V and J ends lost 1 base and 7 bases respectively, with 14 bases between them. The CDR3 covers 15 residues. CDR3 bases: TGTGCCAGCAGCCAAGGCTCAGGAGGGCGTAATGAGCAGTTCTTC. Its translation: CASSQGSGGRNEQFF.

The CDR3: CASSVQGQGEQYV. The CDR3 DNA follows: TGCGCCAGCAGTGTACAGGGGCAAGGTGAGCAGTACGTC. The rearrangement uses TRBV10-2 and TRBJ2-7, with TRBD1 matching 7 bases. In germline, CDR1 is WSHSY, CDR2 SAAADI. The CDR3 extends over 13 amino acids. J lost 7 bases, V lost 4 bases, and 7 bases had no gene match.

The CDR3 DNA follows: TGCGCCAGCAGCTTTGTCGACAGGGAAGAGACCCAGTACTTC. Its protein product is CASSFVDREETQYF. The chain links TRBV5-1 to TRBJ2-5; 7 bases align to TRBD1. V was pared by 2 bases and J by 3 bases, with 4 bases of the junction left unmatched. This CDR3 is built from 14 residues. Germline lookup yields CDR1 SGHRS and CDR2 YFSETQ.

This chain uses TRBV6-4 with TRBJ2-5; TRBD2 agrees at 8 bases. V dropped 0 bases and J dropped 5; count of bases not matched to a gene: 8. This CDR3 is 16 amino acids long. Germline loops: CDR1 MRHNA, CDR2 SNTAGT. CDR3 in amino acids: CASSDSKASGFETQYF. CDR3 coding DNA: TGTGCCAGCAGTGACTCGAAGGCTAGCGGGTTTGAGACCCAGTACTTC.

This chain connects TRBV5-1 to TRBJ2-7; D perhaps matches TRBD1 (5 bases). Trimming took 4 bases from V and 3 from J, leaving 8 bases between them. CDR1 is SGHRS, CDR2 YFSETQ, per germline. The CDR3 runs to 12 residues. The CDR3 is CASSPDSYEQYF. The CDR3 DNA reads as TGCGCCAGCAGCCCAGACAGCTACGAGCAGTACTTC.

The chain carries TRBV27 and TRBJ2-5, with D possibly being TRBD2 (6 bases). CDR1 is MNHEY, CDR2 SMNVEV, per germline (reference sequence). V lost 5 bases and J 5 bases, leaving 21 bases between the germline ends. The CDR3 contains 16 residues. The CDR3 spells CASSPSRRRGGETQYF. CDR3 nucleotides: TGTGCCAGCAGTCCATCGCGGAGGAGGGGCGGCGAGACCCAGTACTTC.

The chain has TRBV10-1 and TRBJ2-7, with D unclear. The CDR3 is 13 amino acids. V shed 1 base and J shed 4 bases, with 8 bases lying between them. Germline V lookup: CDR1 WNHNN, CDR2 SYGVQD (reference sequence). The CDR3 region is CASSEWSGYEQYF. The CDR3 DNA sequence: TGCGCCAGCAGTGAGTGGAGTGGATACGAGCAGTACTTC.

This sequence joins TRBV5-6 and TRBJ1-5, with 8 bases aligning to TRBD1. The V gene's germline CDR1 is SGHDT and CDR2 YYEEEE. The CDR3 totals 15 residues. V was pared by 4 bases and J by 9 bases, with 12 bases of the junction left unmatched. This chain's CDR3 is CASSRQGAGVPPQHF. The CDR3 nucleotides are TGTGCCAGCAGCCGGCAGGGGGCAGGGGTCCCGCCCCAGCATTTT. Looking up the rest from reference TRBV5-6 and TRBJ1-5 gives the full variable domain: DAGVTQSPTHLIKTRGQQVTLRCSPKSGHDTVSWYQQALGQGPQFIFQYYEEEERQRGNFPDRFSGHQFPNYSSELNVNALLLGDSALYLCASSRQGAGVPPQHFGDGTRLSIL.

This clone appeared a single time. This rearrangement joins TRBV5-5 to TRBJ2-3, with a possible D match to TRBD2 (6 bases). Per germline, CDR1 SGHKS and CDR2 YYEKEE (reference sequence). V was clipped by 7 bases and J by 1 base, with 13 bases between them. This CDR3 has 14 amino acids. CDR3 in amino acids: CASGTRERTDTQYF. The CDR3 DNA reads as TGTGCCAGCGGCACTCGGGAGCGCACAGATACGCAGTATTTT.

The chain joins TRBV27 to TRBJ2-3; the D gene is possibly TRBD2 (6 bases). Trimming removed 5 bases from V and 2 bases from J, with 11 bases in between. There are 14 residues in the CDR3. Germline CDR1 is MNHEY and CDR2 is SMNVEV (reference sequence). DNA of the CDR3: TGTGCCAGCAGTCAACGGACTACCACAGATACGCAGTATTTT. This gives the protein CASSQRTTTDTQYF.

This clone was counted once. This chain uses TRBV9 with TRBJ1-1, with D hard to call. The CDR3 is 12 residues long. Germline V gene sequence: CDR1 SGDLS, CDR2 YYNGEE. V lost 4 bases to trimming and J lost 10 bases, with 14 bases between them. The CDR3 loop is CASSKTTSGAFF. CDR3 DNA sequence: TGTGCCAGCAGCAAAACTACAAGCGGAGCTTTCTTT.

The chain recombines TRBV28 with TRBJ1-6; D perhaps matches TRBD1 (5 bases). Trimming removed 5 bases at V and 9 bases at J, with 17 bases between. Germline lookup yields CDR1 MDHEN and CDR2 SYDVKM. This CDR3 spans 15 amino acids. CDR3 region: CASSLRGGVRSPLHF. The CDR3 DNA follows: TGTGCCAGCAGTCTGAGGGGAGGGGTACGTTCACCCCTCCACTTT.